What follows is one T cell receptor (beta chain) and its context. Its antigen is unknown. This sample is drawn from a study of glioma-infiltrating T cells. Study-level findings and limits: Tissue-blood divergence was below expectation in non-neoplastic patients, above in gliomas. CDR3 overlap between tissue and blood was very small.

The CDR3 covers 13 residues. V was trimmed by 3 bases and J by 4 bases, leaving 8 bases between them. Germline CDR1 is SGHTA and CDR2 is FQGNSA. Amplification of TCR alpha and beta CDR3 regions from RNA used iRepertoire nested multiplex PCR. For one-step reverse transcription and amplification, 100-400 ng of tissue mRNA or PBMC total RNA was used. MiXCR was run by TCRdb on the multiplex PCR reads, yielding one entry per CDR3 protein. The sample yields about 140,000 distinct CDR3 sequences, roughly two fifths seen once. The sample was glioma tissue, nonneoplastic brain tissue, or PBMCs (not recorded which). This chain connects TRBV7-2 to TRBJ2-3, with D uncertain. This clonotype was obtained from a human donor with low-grade glioma or glioblastoma, undergoing nonglioma brain surgery, or in good health (not recorded which). Here the CDR3 DNA reads TGTGCCAGCAGCTTGTGGAGTGCAGATACGCAGTATTTT. It is translated as CASSLWSADTQYF.